Below, 30 T cell receptor beta chains from the same sample are listed, as sequenced in a study of blood T cell repertoires in COVID-19. Sequencing used immunoSEQ multiplex PCR; TCRdb keeps in-frame clones, though not all of them. This sample has tens of thousands of clones, with approximately 89% found just once. The specimen sequenced was peripheral blood. The receptors here all came from an elderly man with acute or convalescent COVID-19.

The chain employs TRBV6-2 or TRBV6-3 and TRBJ1-2; 8 positions match TRBD1. V was pared by 5 bases and J by 6 bases, with 2 bases of the junction left unmatched. Germline V gene lookup returns CDR1 MNHEY and CDR2 SVGEGT. The length of the CDR3 is 12 residues. CDR3: CASSRTGNGYTF. CDR3 nucleotides: TGTGCCAGCAGTCGGACAGGGAATGGCTACACCTTC.

V usage is TRBV5-1 and J usage is TRBJ1-5, with D perhaps matching TRBD1 (5 bases). Germline-derived CDR1 and CDR2 are SGHRS and YFSETQ. V lost 0 bases, J lost 9 bases, and 13 bases lay in between. The CDR3 runs 14 residues. CDR3 residues: CASSLESGNSPQHF. The CDR3 DNA reads as TGCGCCAGCAGCTTGGAATCAGGGAATTCGCCCCAGCATTTT.

A few counts support this clone. The V call is TRBV6-5, the J call TRBJ1-2; TRBD1 agrees at 11 bases. Losses at the gene ends were 2 bases for V and 4 bases for J; bases not matched to a gene: 6. Germline-derived CDR1 and CDR2 are MNHEY and SVGAGI. CDR3 size: 16 residues. The CDR3 is CASSYVRTGGGYGYTF. The CDR3 DNA is TGTGCCAGCAGTTACGTCCGGACAGGGGGCGGCTATGGCTACACCTTC.

The chain joins TRBV11-2 to TRBJ2-1, with 8 bases matching TRBD2. Germline V CDR1 and CDR2: SGHAT, FQNNGV. V shed 7 bases, J shed 0 bases, and the junction held 8 bases outside the gene matches. This CDR3 is 16 amino acids long. This CDR3 reads CASIHGGGSSYNEQFF. The CDR3 region has the DNA TGTGCCAGCATTCACGGGGGGGGCAGCTCCTACAATGAGCAGTTCTTC. The variable domain in full, completed from reference TRBV11-2 and TRBJ2-1, reads EAGVAQSPRYKIIEKRQSVAFWCNPISGHATLYWYQQILGQGPKLLIQFQNNGVVDDSQLPKDRFSAERLKGVDSTLKIQPAKLEDSAVYLCASIHGGGSSYNEQFFGPGTRLTVL.

V and J are TRBV30 and TRBJ1-3, with TRBD1 identical over 7 bases. This CDR3 is built from 14 residues. J gave up 2 bases and V 5 bases, and 6 bases lay outside the gene matches. Germline lookup yields CDR1 GTSNPN and CDR2 SVGIG (reference sequence). CDR3 sequence reads: CAWARQGPGNTIYF. As DNA, the CDR3 is TGTGCCTGGGCCAGACAGGGACCTGGAAACACCATATATTTT.

The J gene is TRBJ2-2, the V gene TRBV27, with TRBD2 matching 13 bases. This CDR3 comprises 15 residues. The germline gives CDR1 MNHEY, CDR2 SMNVEV (reference sequence). After removal of 8 bases from V and 6 bases from J, the junction contained 6 bases not matched to a gene. CDR3 nucleotide sequence: TGTGCCAGCCAAACTAGCGGGAGGGCCCCCGGGGAGCTGTTTTTT. Its protein product is CASQTSGRAPGELFF.

This chain joins TRBV5-1 and TRBJ1-3; D is possibly TRBD1 (6 bases). CDR1 is SGHRS and CDR2 is YFSETQ in the germline V gene. V was trimmed by 5 bases and J by 3 bases, leaving 15 bases between them. The CDR3 contains 15 residues. CDR3 sequence (DNA): TGCGCCAGCAGTCAAGACAGGACTTTTGGAAACACCATATATTTT. Protein: CASSQDRTFGNTIYF.

The chain combines TRBV10-3 with TRBJ2-1, with TRBD2 matching over 7 bases. With V trimmed by 7 bases and J by 3 bases, 6 bases remained unmatched. Germline assignment: CDR1 ENHRY and CDR2 SYGVKD. The CDR3 contains 14 residues. In DNA, the CDR3 is TGTGCCATCATAGCGGGCTCCCTCTACAATGAGCAGTTCTTC. It specifies CAIIAGSLYNEQFF.

The V call is TRBV5-1, the J call TRBJ2-5; 8 nucleotides line up with TRBD2. V lost 0 bases, J lost 1 base, and 5 bases stayed unmatched. The CDR3 contains 16 residues. Germline CDR1 SGHRS, CDR2 YFSETQ. The CDR3 nucleotides are TGCGCCAGCAGCTTGGATCGGGGGGGGCTCCAAGAGACCCAGTACTTC. Protein: CASSLDRGGLQETQYF.

The chain links TRBV3-1 (or the pseudogene TRBV3-2) to TRBJ2-2, with a weak D call TRBD2 (6 bases). The V and J ends lost 4 bases and 3 bases respectively, with 12 bases between them. This CDR3 has 15 residues. Germline V gene lookup returns CDR1 LGHDT and CDR2 YNNKEL (reference sequence). The CDR3 region is CASSLRGADTGELFF. The CDR3 DNA reads TGTGCCAGCAGCCTACGCGGGGCCGACACCGGGGAGCTGTTTTTT.

CDR3 nucleotide sequence: TGTGCCAGCAGCCAACAGGGCACTAATAATTCACCCCTCCACTTT. Protein: CASSQQGTNNSPLHF. This chain uses TRBV4-2 with TRBJ1-6; the D gene is possibly TRBD1 (5 bases). V was shortened by 2 bases and J by 5 bases, with 10 bases between the two germline ends. Per the germline V gene, CDR1 is LGHNA and CDR2 is YNFKEQ. The CDR3 runs 15 residues.

This chain joins TRBV18 and TRBJ1-1; D not resolved. In germline, CDR1 is KGHSH, CDR2 LQKENI. V shed 0 bases and J shed 4 bases, with 12 bases lying between them. The CDR3 has 15 residues. The CDR3 reads CASSPPEGRLTEAFF. CDR3 nucleotides: TGTGCCAGCTCACCACCGGAAGGGAGACTCACTGAAGCTTTCTTT. Full variable domain (rest looked up from reference TRBV18 and TRBJ1-1): NAGVMQNPRHLVRRRGQEARLRCSPMKGHSHVYWYRQLPEEGLKFMVYLQKENIIDESGMPKERFSAEFPKEGPSILRIQQVVRGDSAAYFCASSPPEGRLTEAFFGQGTRLTVV.

This chain joins TRBV4-1 and TRBJ2-1, with TRBD2 as a possible D gene (6 bases). The CDR3 totals 16 residues. Germline V lookup: CDR1 MGHRA, CDR2 YSYEKL. The V end was cut by 3 bases, the J end by 2 bases, with 14 bases between. The CDR3 is CASSHVGGRPYNEQFF. In DNA form, the CDR3 reads TGCGCCAGCAGCCATGTTGGGGGGAGACCCTACAATGAGCAGTTCTTC.

This chain links TRBV24-1 with TRBJ1-6; D is unclear. In germline, CDR1 is KGHDR, CDR2 SFDVKD. This CDR3 has 13 amino acids. The V and J ends lost 3 bases and 9 bases respectively, with 8 bases between them. The chain's CDR3 is CATSDERGSPLHF. The CDR3 DNA is TGTGCCACCAGTGATGAGAGAGGTTCACCCCTCCACTTT.

This chain connects TRBV18 to TRBJ2-3; D possibly corresponds to TRBD2 (5 bases). CDR3 length: 17 residues. Germline CDR1 KGHSH, CDR2 LQKENI. Trimming pared 2 bases from V and 0 bases from J, leaving 15 bases between. CDR3 amino acids: CASSPIAGVSSTDTQYF. In DNA, the CDR3 is TGTGCCAGCTCACCAATAGCCGGGGTGTCTAGCACAGATACGCAGTATTTT.

V usage is TRBV7-2 and J usage is TRBJ2-2, with D unclear. CDR1 SGHTA and CDR2 FQGNSA come from the germline V gene. Trimming cost V 4 bases and J 0 bases, with 6 bases left between them. This CDR3 comprises 14 residues. The CDR3 loop reads CASSSSANTGELFF. The CDR3, as DNA: TGTGCCAGCAGCTCGTCCGCGAACACCGGGGAGCTGTTTTTT.

The J gene is TRBJ1-1, the V gene TRBV10-3; 9 bases are a match to TRBD1. This CDR3 has 15 residues. Trimming removed 7 bases from V and 2 bases from J; junction bases left unmatched: 8. Germline CDR1 is ENHRY and CDR2 is SYGVKD. CDR3 loop: CAIKNLTGGNTEAFF. CDR3 sequence (DNA): TGTGCCATCAAAAATCTGACAGGGGGAAACACTGAAGCTTTCTTT.

The chain has TRBV6-1 and TRBJ2-7; D might be TRBD1 (5 bases). Germline CDR1 is MNHNS and CDR2 is SASEGT. Trimming pared 6 bases from V and 3 bases from J, leaving 15 bases between. The CDR3 is 14 amino acids. The DNA for the CDR3 is TGTGCCAGCAGGGTGGAGACAGCCGACTACGAGCAGTACTTC. Translating it yields CASRVETADYEQYF.

CDR3 sequence reads: CASSLDNTYEQYF. CDR3 nucleotides: TGCGCCAGCAGTCTTGACAATACCTACGAGCAGTACTTC. The chain joins TRBV10-1 to TRBJ2-7; D remains unclear. The CDR3 totals 13 residues. With 5 bases removed from V and 2 bases from J, the gap between germline ends came to 10 bases. Per germline, CDR1 WNHNN and CDR2 SYGVQD (reference sequence).

The rearrangement links TRBV7-2 to TRBJ1-3; 10 bases map to TRBD1. CDR3 length: 14 amino acids. J gave up 8 bases and V 3 bases, and 4 bases lay outside the gene matches. Germline CDR1 SGHTA, CDR2 FQGNSA. The CDR3 DNA is TGTGCCAGCAGCTTGGACAGGGGGAGGTACACCATATATTTT. It codes for CASSLDRGRYTIYF.

This chain links TRBV27 with TRBJ2-7; 8 bases align to TRBD1. The germline CDR1 and CDR2 sequences are MNHEY and SMNVEV (reference sequence). V lost 0 bases and J lost 6; bases outside the gene matches: 1. This CDR3 comprises 13 residues. CDR3 nucleotides: TGTGCCAGCAGTTTATCGACAGGGGCCGAGCAGTACTTC. Residues: CASSLSTGAEQYF.

For this clone: Relative to the germline gene, one junction end is altered; a read error may explain this. The chain is built from TRBV4-1 and TRBJ1-4; D remains ambiguous. This CDR3 spans 15 amino acids. Looked up from germline, CDR1 is MGHRA and CDR2 is YSYEKL. CDR3 residues: CASTQSGGVNEKLFF. CDR3 coding DNA: TGCGCCAGCACCCAATCCGGCGGGGTTAATGAAAAACTGTTTTTT.

The V call is TRBV10-3, the J call TRBJ2-7; tentative D call: TRBD1 (8 bases). There are 13 residues in the CDR3. Germline V gene lookup returns CDR1 ENHRY and CDR2 SYGVKD. The ends were cut back, 2 bases at V and 5 bases at J, with 10 bases in the middle. The CDR3 reads CAISETGGDEQYF. In nucleotides, the CDR3 is TGTGCCATCAGTGAGACAGGGGGGGACGAGCAGTACTTC.

V and J are TRBV3-1 (or the pseudogene TRBV3-2) and TRBJ1-1; TRBD1 agrees at 12 bases. The germline gives CDR1 LGHDT, CDR2 YNNKEL (reference sequence). V gave up 1 base and J gave up 0 bases; unmatched junction bases: 3. This CDR3 spans 17 amino acids. CDR3 amino acids: CASSQGGQGALNTEAFF. For the CDR3, the DNA is TGTGCCAGCAGCCAAGGGGGACAGGGGGCTTTGAACACTGAAGCTTTCTTT.

The chain recombines TRBV7-7 with TRBJ2-3; 14 bases agree with TRBD2. V was clipped by 4 bases and J by 5 bases; unmatched bases: 5. The CDR3 length is 16 residues. Germline assignment: CDR1 SSHAT and CDR2 FNYEAQ (reference sequence). CDR3 sequence: CASSWGLAGVEDTQYF. In DNA, the CDR3 is TGTGCCAGCAGCTGGGGACTAGCGGGAGTTGAAGATACGCAGTATTTT.

This clone was counted between two and nine times. V and J are TRBV5-6 and TRBJ1-6; no definite D call. The CDR3 spans 14 residues. Trimming stripped 5 bases from V and 2 bases from J, with 8 bases between. Germline V gene data show CDR1 as SGHDT and CDR2 as YYEEEE. CDR3 loop: CASRTGTYNSPLHF. The CDR3 DNA follows: TGTGCCAGCAGGACCGGGACCTATAATTCACCCCTCCACTTT.

The chain recombines TRBV9 with TRBJ1-4, with TRBD1 matching over 9 bases. V lost 4 bases, J lost 5 bases, and 6 bases stayed unmatched. CDR3 length: 15 amino acids. The germline V gene has CDR1 SGDLS and CDR2 YYNGEE. The CDR3 region has the DNA TGTGCCAGCAGCCGCGGGGGACAGGGCAATGAAAAACTGTTTTTT. It translates to CASSRGGQGNEKLFF. Full variable domain (rest looked up from reference TRBV9 and TRBJ1-4): DSGVTQTPKHLITATGQRVTLRCSPRSGDLSVYWYQQSLDQGLQFLIQYYNGEERAKGNILERFSAQQFPDLHSELNLSSLELGDSALYFCASSRGGQGNEKLFFGSGTQLSVL.

The gene calls are TRBV28 and TRBJ1-1, with a weak D call TRBD1 (6 bases). This CDR3 spans 12 amino acids. Germline loops: CDR1 MDHEN, CDR2 SYDVKM. The V and J ends lost 8 bases and 0 bases respectively, with 7 bases between them. The CDR3 sequence is CASGQMNTEAFF. CDR3 DNA: TGTGCCAGCGGACAGATGAACACTGAAGCTTTCTTT.

The rearrangement uses TRBV4-3 and TRBJ1-5; 8 bases match TRBD1. Unmatched junction bases numbered 6, after V lost 1 base and J lost 1 base. Germline-derived CDR1 and CDR2 are LGHNA and YSLEER. The CDR3 contains 17 residues. The CDR3 loop reads CASSQAAGQGSNQPQHF. Here the CDR3 DNA reads TGCGCCAGCAGCCAAGCCGCTGGACAGGGAAGCAATCAGCCCCAGCATTTT.

This clone appeared a few times. The chain carries TRBV2 and TRBJ2-1, with D possibly matching TRBD2 (5 bases). Germline assignment: CDR1 SNHLY and CDR2 FYNNEI. V dropped 3 bases and J dropped 5 bases, with 14 bases sitting between them. The CDR3 sequence is 15 residues long. The CDR3 bases are TGTGCCAGCAGTGAGATAGGACTGTCGAACAATGAGCAGTTCTTC. Translated, it gives CASSEIGLSNNEQFF.